This is a list of T cell receptor beta chains from one sample in a study of cytomegalovirus exposure and HLA in healthy donors. Clones were sequenced by immunoSEQ multiplex PCR, and TCRdb holds only the in-frame ones, with some missing. The repertoire shows some 70,000 clones; the top ten hold roughly 0.8%. The source material was PBMCs. The receptors derive from a boy aged 5-17 years in good health and CMV-seronegative. The CDR3 runs from the conserved cysteine through the conserved F or W. Each record gives: V gene, D gene, J gene, CDR3 protein, CDR3 DNA. The D gene is left open where the match is weak.

v_gene: TRBV29-1; d_gene: TRBD1; j_gene: TRBJ2-4; CDR3aa: CSVSRQGINIQYF; CDR3nt: TGCAGCGTCTCGCGACAGGGGATAAACATTCAGTACTTC
v_gene: TRBV30; d_gene: NA; j_gene: TRBJ1-2; CDR3aa: CAWNPKGLLANYGYTF; CDR3nt: TGTGCCTGGAACCCAAAGGGACTTTTAGCTAACTATGGCTACACCTTC
v_gene: TRBV5-6; d_gene: NA; j_gene: TRBJ2-7; CDR3aa: CASSLDRSSYEQYF; CDR3nt: TGTGCCAGCAGCTTGGACAGATCCTCCTACGAGCAGTACTTC
v_gene: TRBV6-5; d_gene: NA; j_gene: TRBJ1-2; CDR3aa: CASSLPASGSGGYTF; CDR3nt: TGTGCCAGCAGTCTTCCAGCGTCGGGGTCTGGTGGCTACACCTTC
v_gene: TRBV19; d_gene: TRBD1; j_gene: TRBJ2-2; CDR3aa: CASTDRGSVAGELFF; CDR3nt: TGTGCTAGTACCGACAGGGGATCGGTGGCCGGGGAGCTGTTTTTT
v_gene: TRBV19; d_gene: NA; j_gene: TRBJ1-2; CDR3aa: CASSSSGDPSYGYTF; CDR3nt: TGTGCCAGTAGTTCCTCAGGGGACCCCTCCTATGGCTACACCTTC
v_gene: TRBV6-1; d_gene: NA; j_gene: TRBJ1-1; CDR3aa: CASSEDGGGSLDTEAFF; CDR3nt: TGTGCCAGCAGTGAAGATGGCGGGGGCTCTTTGGACACTGAAGCTTTCTTT
v_gene: TRBV25-1; d_gene: TRBD1; j_gene: TRBJ2-7; CDR3aa: CASSEDREGPSYEQYF; CDR3nt: TGTGCCAGCAGTGAAGACAGGGAAGGTCCCTCCTACGAGCAGTACTTC
v_gene: TRBV6-1; d_gene: TRBD2; j_gene: TRBJ2-1; CDR3aa: CASNLAGGQYNEQFF; CDR3nt: TGTGCCAGCAATTTAGCGGGGGGCCAATACAATGAGCAGTTCTTC
v_gene: TRBV5-1; d_gene: NA; j_gene: TRBJ1-1; CDR3aa: CASSFSAGQNTEAFF; CDR3nt: TGCGCCAGCAGCTTCTCGGCAGGACAGAACACTGAAGCTTTCTTT
v_gene: TRBV19; d_gene: TRBD1; j_gene: TRBJ1-1; CDR3aa: CASSPQGAGTEAFF; CDR3nt: TGTGCCAGTAGCCCACAGGGGGCCGGCACTGAAGCTTTCTTT
v_gene: TRBV4-1; d_gene: NA; j_gene: TRBJ1-6; CDR3aa: CASSQGSQGRNSPLHF; CDR3nt: TGCGCCAGCAGCCAAGGATCTCAGGGAAGGAATTCACCCCTCCACTTT
v_gene: TRBV9; d_gene: TRBD1; j_gene: TRBJ1-1; CDR3aa: CASSDSPGGRAFF; CDR3nt: TGTGCCAGCAGCGACTCTCCAGGGGGTAGGGCTTTCTTT
v_gene: TRBV5-1; d_gene: TRBD2; j_gene: TRBJ2-5; CDR3aa: CASSLELVGSGWEETQYF; CDR3nt: TGCGCCAGCAGCTTGGAATTGGTCGGTAGCGGGTGGGAAGAGACCCAGTACTTC
v_gene: TRBV7-3; d_gene: TRBD2; j_gene: TRBJ2-1; CDR3aa: CASSLKPRTSGGTYNEQFF; CDR3nt: TGTGCCAGCAGCTTAAAGCCCCGGACTAGCGGGGGGACTTACAATGAGCAGTTCTTC
v_gene: TRBV29-1; d_gene: TRBD1; j_gene: TRBJ2-5; CDR3aa: CSVEGTGGQETQYF; CDR3nt: TGCAGCGTTGAAGGGACAGGGGGCCAAGAGACCCAGTACTTC
v_gene: TRBV7-8; d_gene: NA; j_gene: TRBJ1-2; CDR3aa: CASSLEIHNYGYTF; CDR3nt: TGTGCCAGCAGCTTAGAAATCCATAACTATGGCTACACCTTC
v_gene: TRBV25-1; d_gene: TRBD1; j_gene: TRBJ2-7; CDR3aa: CASSEFRGQGYYEQYF; CDR3nt: TGTGCCAGCAGTGAATTTCGGGGACAGGGATACTACGAGCAGTACTTC
v_gene: TRBV27; d_gene: TRBD1; j_gene: TRBJ2-7; CDR3aa: CASRKGQGIRYEQYF; CDR3nt: TGTGCCAGCAGGAAGGGACAGGGCATTAGGTACGAGCAGTACTTC
v_gene: TRBV5-4; d_gene: NA; j_gene: TRBJ2-7; CDR3aa: CASSSFETRVVEQYF; CDR3nt: TGTGCCAGCAGCTCCTTCGAGACTAGAGTCGTCGAGCAGTACTTC
v_gene: TRBV7-8; d_gene: NA; j_gene: TRBJ1-1; CDR3aa: CASSLATVAGRAFF; CDR3nt: TGTGCCAGCAGCTTAGCTACAGTGGCGGGAAGGGCTTTCTTT
v_gene: TRBV19; d_gene: NA; j_gene: TRBJ2-7; CDR3aa: CASSIMQGDYEQYF; CDR3nt: TGTGCCAGTAGTATCATGCAGGGCGACTACGAGCAGTACTTC
v_gene: TRBV5-1; d_gene: NA; j_gene: TRBJ1-1; CDR3aa: CASSLDVGAGEAFF; CDR3nt: TGCGCCAGCAGCTTGGACGTTGGGGCAGGGGAAGCTTTCTTT
v_gene: TRBV7-9; d_gene: TRBD1; j_gene: TRBJ2-1; CDR3aa: CASSSGTGVSEQFF; CDR3nt: TGTGCCAGCAGCTCCGGGACAGGGGTGAGTGAGCAGTTCTTC
v_gene: TRBV6-5; d_gene: NA; j_gene: TRBJ1-5; CDR3aa: CASWGGVDQPQHF; CDR3nt: TGTGCCAGCTGGGGAGGAGTTGATCAGCCCCAGCATTTT
v_gene: TRBV29-1; d_gene: TRBD1; j_gene: TRBJ2-3; CDR3aa: CSVEKQGTDTQYF; CDR3nt: TGCAGCGTTGAGAAACAGGGGACAGATACGCAGTATTTT
v_gene: TRBV7-2; d_gene: TRBD2; j_gene: TRBJ2-3; CDR3aa: CASSLGLARDTQYF; CDR3nt: TGTGCCAGCAGTCTAGGACTAGCCAGAGATACGCAGTATTTT
v_gene: TRBV30; d_gene: NA; j_gene: TRBJ2-1; CDR3aa: CAWSEDRRYNEQFF; CDR3nt: TGTGCCTGGAGTGAAGACAGGAGGTACAATGAGCAGTTCTTC
v_gene: TRBV9; d_gene: TRBD2; j_gene: TRBJ2-1; CDR3aa: CASGTGLAGVGDEQFF; CDR3nt: TGTGCCAGCGGAACAGGACTAGCGGGCGTGGGGGATGAGCAGTTCTTC
v_gene: TRBV5-1; d_gene: NA; j_gene: TRBJ1-5; CDR3aa: CASSFGQPNQPQHF; CDR3nt: TGCGCCAGCAGCTTTGGGCAGCCGAATCAGCCCCAGCATTTT
v_gene: TRBV11-2; d_gene: TRBD2; j_gene: TRBJ2-1; CDR3aa: CASSAFSGSNDEQFF; CDR3nt: TGTGCCAGCAGCGCGTTTAGCGGGAGTAACGATGAGCAGTTCTTC
v_gene: TRBV7-9; d_gene: TRBD2; j_gene: TRBJ2-2; CDR3aa: CASEASGNTGELFF; CDR3nt: TGTGCCAGCGAGGCTAGCGGGAACACCGGGGAGCTGTTTTTT
v_gene: TRBV14; d_gene: NA; j_gene: TRBJ2-7; CDR3aa: CASSHGYEQYF; CDR3nt: TGTGCCAGCAGCCACGGCTACGAGCAGTACTTC
v_gene: TRBV5-6; d_gene: NA; j_gene: TRBJ1-4; CDR3aa: CASSLGAGVYNEKLFF; CDR3nt: TGTGCCAGCAGCTTGGGAGCGGGGGTCTATAATGAAAAACTGTTTTTT
v_gene: TRBV10-2; d_gene: NA; j_gene: TRBJ2-7; CDR3aa: CASSESILGTRNEQYF; CDR3nt: TGCGCCAGCAGTGAGTCGATTTTGGGGACACGAAACGAGCAGTACTTC
v_gene: TRBV29-1; d_gene: NA; j_gene: TRBJ2-3; CDR3aa: CSVTQGPGDTQYF; CDR3nt: TGCAGCGTTACCCAAGGTCCCGGGGATACGCAGTATTTT
v_gene: TRBV6-1; d_gene: NA; j_gene: TRBJ2-7; CDR3aa: CAIGRGRTYEQYF; CDR3nt: TGTGCCATTGGGAGGGGGAGGACCTACGAGCAGTACTTC
v_gene: TRBV6-1; d_gene: NA; j_gene: TRBJ1-1; CDR3aa: CASSESLPNTEAFF; CDR3nt: TGTGCCAGCAGTGAATCCCTACCGAACACTGAAGCTTTCTTT
v_gene: TRBV10-3; d_gene: NA; j_gene: TRBJ1-3; CDR3aa: CAISGPESSGNTIYF; CDR3nt: TGTGCCATCAGTGGGCCTGAAAGCTCTGGAAACACCATATATTTT
v_gene: TRBV6-5; d_gene: NA; j_gene: TRBJ2-7; CDR3aa: CASSFTYSYEQYF; CDR3nt: TGTGCCAGCAGTTTTACCTACTCCTACGAGCAGTACTTC
v_gene: TRBV9; d_gene: TRBD2; j_gene: TRBJ2-3; CDR3aa: CASSGGIAGGASTDTQYF; CDR3nt: TGTGCCAGCAGCGGAGGGATAGCGGGGGGAGCTAGCACAGATACGCAGTATTTT
v_gene: TRBV4-1; d_gene: TRBD1; j_gene: TRBJ1-2; CDR3aa: CASSQIPGQRNYGYTF; CDR3nt: TGCGCCAGCAGCCAAATACCGGGACAGCGGAACTATGGCTACACCTTC
v_gene: TRBV7-9; d_gene: TRBD1; j_gene: TRBJ2-5; CDR3aa: CASSPNRGAGDETQYF; CDR3nt: TGTGCCAGCAGCCCAAACAGGGGGGCCGGGGATGAGACCCAGTACTTC
v_gene: TRBV30; d_gene: NA; j_gene: TRBJ2-1; CDR3aa: CAWSVRQGYNEQFF; CDR3nt: TGTGCCTGGAGTGTACGCCAGGGCTACAATGAGCAGTTCTTC
v_gene: TRBV30; d_gene: NA; j_gene: TRBJ2-7; CDR3aa: CAWSLGQPAYEQYF; CDR3nt: TGTGCCTGGAGTCTTGGACAGCCAGCCTACGAGCAGTACTTC
v_gene: TRBV6-5; d_gene: TRBD1; j_gene: TRBJ2-5; CDR3aa: CASSYGRGRQETQYF; CDR3nt: TGTGCCAGCAGTTACGGAAGGGGGCGACAAGAGACCCAGTACTTC
v_gene: TRBV4-3; d_gene: TRBD1; j_gene: TRBJ2-2; CDR3aa: CASSQDRGRSGELFF; CDR3nt: TGCGCCAGCAGCCAAGACAGGGGGCGATCCGGGGAGCTGTTTTTT
v_gene: TRBV19; d_gene: NA; j_gene: TRBJ1-5; CDR3aa: CASRETNQPQHF; CDR3nt: TGTGCCAGTCGGGAGACCAATCAGCCCCAGCATTTT
v_gene: TRBV13; d_gene: TRBD2; j_gene: TRBJ2-2; CDR3aa: CASSFAPSGVTGELFF; CDR3nt: TGTGCCAGCAGCTTTGCGCCTAGCGGGGTCACCGGGGAGCTGTTTTTT
v_gene: TRBV25-1; d_gene: NA; j_gene: TRBJ1-1; CDR3aa: CASTGQSENTEAFF; CDR3nt: TGTGCCAGCACAGGACAGTCTGAGAACACTGAAGCTTTCTTT
v_gene: TRBV18; d_gene: NA; j_gene: TRBJ1-2; CDR3aa: CASAPGGAVSTYGYTF; CDR3nt: TGTGCCAGCGCACCCGGAGGGGCAGTGTCAACCTATGGCTACACCTTC
v_gene: TRBV6-6; d_gene: NA; j_gene: TRBJ1-5; CDR3aa: CASEAAYSNQPQHF; CDR3nt: TGTGCCAGCGAAGCCGCCTATAGCAATCAGCCCCAGCATTTT
v_gene: TRBV12-5; d_gene: NA; j_gene: TRBJ1-1; CDR3aa: CASARGGTEAFF; CDR3nt: TGTGCTAGTGCTAGGGGGGGAACTGAAGCTTTCTTT
v_gene: TRBV6-5; d_gene: NA; j_gene: TRBJ1-2; CDR3aa: CASRTGHGYGYTF; CDR3nt: TGTGCCAGCAGAACAGGGCATGGCTATGGCTACACCTTC
v_gene: TRBV4-2; d_gene: TRBD2; j_gene: TRBJ2-5; CDR3aa: CASSPMTSGGVLETQYF; CDR3nt: TGTGCCAGCAGCCCGATGACTAGCGGGGGGGTGTTGGAGACCCAGTACTTC
v_gene: TRBV25-1; d_gene: NA; j_gene: TRBJ2-2; CDR3aa: CASSGPLAAGELFF; CDR3nt: TGTGCCAGCAGTGGGCCCCTCGCGGCCGGGGAGCTGTTTTTT
v_gene: TRBV4-2; d_gene: TRBD1; j_gene: TRBJ1-4; CDR3aa: CASNSGQGYEKLFF; CDR3nt: TGTGCCAGCAACTCGGGACAGGGTTATGAAAAACTGTTTTTT
v_gene: TRBV5-1; d_gene: NA; j_gene: TRBJ2-2; CDR3aa: CASSFSRADRGELFF; CDR3nt: TGCGCCAGCAGCTTTAGCAGGGCGGATAGAGGGGAGCTGTTTTTT
v_gene: TRBV19; d_gene: TRBD1; j_gene: TRBJ1-5; CDR3aa: CASSIGTGHNQPQHF; CDR3nt: TGTGCCAGTAGTATCGGGACAGGGCACAATCAGCCCCAGCATTTT